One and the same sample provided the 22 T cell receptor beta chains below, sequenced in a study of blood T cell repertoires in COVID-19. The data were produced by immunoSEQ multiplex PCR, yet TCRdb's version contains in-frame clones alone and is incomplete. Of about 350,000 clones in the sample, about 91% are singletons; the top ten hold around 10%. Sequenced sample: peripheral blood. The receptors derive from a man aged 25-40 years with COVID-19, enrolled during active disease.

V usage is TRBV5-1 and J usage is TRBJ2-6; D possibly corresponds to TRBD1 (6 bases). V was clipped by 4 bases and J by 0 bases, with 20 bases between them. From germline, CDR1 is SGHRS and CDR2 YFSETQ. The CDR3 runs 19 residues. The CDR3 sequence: CASSRALTGPYSGANVLTF. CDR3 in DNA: TGCGCCAGCAGCAGGGCCTTGACAGGTCCCTACTCTGGGGCCAACGTCCTGACTTTC. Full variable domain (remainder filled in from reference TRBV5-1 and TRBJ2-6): KAGVTQTPRYLIKTRGQQVTLSCSPISGHRSVSWYQQTPGQGLQFLFEYFSETQRNKGNFPGRFSGRQFSNSRSEMNVSTLELGDSALYLCASSRALTGPYSGANVLTFGAGSRLTVL.

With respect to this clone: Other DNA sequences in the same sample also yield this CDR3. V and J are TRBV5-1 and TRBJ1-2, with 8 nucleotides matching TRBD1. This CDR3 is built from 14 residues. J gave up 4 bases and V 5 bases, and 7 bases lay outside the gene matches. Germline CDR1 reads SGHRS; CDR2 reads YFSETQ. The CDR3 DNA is TGCGCCAGCAGTTCAGGACAGGGAGGCTATGGCTACACCTTC. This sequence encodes CASSSGQGGYGYTF.

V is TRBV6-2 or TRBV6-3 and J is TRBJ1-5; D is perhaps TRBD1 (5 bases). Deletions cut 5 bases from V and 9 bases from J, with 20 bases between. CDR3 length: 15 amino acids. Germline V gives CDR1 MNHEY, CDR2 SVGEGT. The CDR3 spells CASSALGGPPRPQHF. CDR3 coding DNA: TGTGCCAGCAGTGCCCTGGGGGGTCCCCCTAGGCCCCAGCATTTT.

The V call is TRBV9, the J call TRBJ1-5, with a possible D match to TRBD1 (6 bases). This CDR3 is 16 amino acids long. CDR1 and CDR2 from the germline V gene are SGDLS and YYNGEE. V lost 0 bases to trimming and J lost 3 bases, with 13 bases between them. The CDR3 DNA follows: TGTGCCAGCAGCGTAGACCGCACAGGGACCAATCAGCCCCAGCATTTT. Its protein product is CASSVDRTGTNQPQHF. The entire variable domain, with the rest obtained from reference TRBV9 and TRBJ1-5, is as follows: DSGVTQTPKHLITATGQRVTLRCSPRSGDLSVYWYQQSLDQGLQFLIQYYNGEERAKGNILERFSAQQFPDLHSELNLSSLELGDSALYFCASSVDRTGTNQPQHFGDGTRLSIL.

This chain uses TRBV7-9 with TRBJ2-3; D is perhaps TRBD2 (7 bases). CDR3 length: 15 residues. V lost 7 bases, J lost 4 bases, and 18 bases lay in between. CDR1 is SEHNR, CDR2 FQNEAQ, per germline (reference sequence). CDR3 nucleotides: TGTGCCAGCACCAGAGGGGGGGCAAGTGCAGATACGCAGTATTTT. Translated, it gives CASTRGGASADTQYF.

CDR3 nucleotides: TGTGCCAGCAGTGAATATGCTAGTAGGACCGGGGAGCTGTTTTTT. Residues: CASSEYASRTGELFF. This sequence joins TRBV2 and TRBJ2-2; no clear D. Per the germline V gene, CDR1 is SNHLY and CDR2 is FYNNEI. Trimming left V 2 bases short and J 5 bases short, with 12 bases between. This CDR3 region has 15 residues.

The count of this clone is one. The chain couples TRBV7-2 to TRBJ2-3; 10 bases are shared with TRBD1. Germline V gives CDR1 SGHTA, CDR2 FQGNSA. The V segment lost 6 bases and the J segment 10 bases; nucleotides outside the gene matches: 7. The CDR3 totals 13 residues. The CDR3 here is CASRLGGTGAQYF. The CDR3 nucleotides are TGTGCCAGCAGATTGGGCGGGACAGGGGCGCAGTATTTT.

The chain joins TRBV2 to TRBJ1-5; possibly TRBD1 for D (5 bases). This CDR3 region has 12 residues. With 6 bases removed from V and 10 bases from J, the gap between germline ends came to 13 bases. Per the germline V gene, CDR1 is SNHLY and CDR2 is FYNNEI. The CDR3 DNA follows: TGTGCCAGCAGCCCAGACAGTCAACCCCAGCATTTT. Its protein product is CASSPDSQPQHF.

The CDR3 loop is CASSEQTGVNTGYTF. The CDR3 bases are TGTGCCAGCAGCGAGCAAACAGGGGTTAATACAGGCTACACCTTC. The chain links TRBV9 to TRBJ1-2; 7 nucleotides match TRBD1. This CDR3 contains 15 residues. Losses at the gene ends were 3 bases for V and 8 bases for J; bases not matched to a gene: 13. Germline-derived CDR1 and CDR2 are SGDLS and YYNGEE.

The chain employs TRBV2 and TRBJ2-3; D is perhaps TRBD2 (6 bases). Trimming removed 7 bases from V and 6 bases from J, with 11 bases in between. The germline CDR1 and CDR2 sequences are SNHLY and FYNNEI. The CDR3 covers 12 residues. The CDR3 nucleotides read TGTGCCAGCATGCGCGGGGAGGATACGCAGTATTTT. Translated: CASMRGEDTQYF.

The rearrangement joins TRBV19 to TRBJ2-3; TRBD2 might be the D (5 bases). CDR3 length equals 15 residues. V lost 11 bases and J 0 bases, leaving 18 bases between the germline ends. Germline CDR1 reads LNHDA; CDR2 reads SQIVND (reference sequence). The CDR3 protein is CASTDGGRSTDTQYF. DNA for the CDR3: TGTGCCTCCACGGACGGAGGACGGAGCACAGATACGCAGTATTTT.

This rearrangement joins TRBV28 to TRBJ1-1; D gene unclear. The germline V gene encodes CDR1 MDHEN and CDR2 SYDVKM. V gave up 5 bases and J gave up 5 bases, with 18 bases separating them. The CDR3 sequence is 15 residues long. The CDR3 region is CASSLPGAERTEAFF. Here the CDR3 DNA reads TGTGCCAGCAGTCTCCCGGGAGCGGAACGAACTGAAGCTTTCTTT.

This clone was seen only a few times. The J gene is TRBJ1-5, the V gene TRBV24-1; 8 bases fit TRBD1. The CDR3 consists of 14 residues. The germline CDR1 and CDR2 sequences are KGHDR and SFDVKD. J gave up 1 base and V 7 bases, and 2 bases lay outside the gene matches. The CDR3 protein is CATSWTGSNQPQHF. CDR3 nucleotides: TGTGCCACCAGCTGGACAGGGAGCAATCAGCCCCAGCATTTT.

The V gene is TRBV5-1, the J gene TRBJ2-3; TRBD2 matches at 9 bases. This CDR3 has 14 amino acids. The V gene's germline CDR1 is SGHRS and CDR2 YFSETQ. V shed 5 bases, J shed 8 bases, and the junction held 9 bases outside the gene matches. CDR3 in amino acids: CASSLSGGGGTQYF. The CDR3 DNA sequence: TGCGCCAGCAGTCTTAGCGGGGGAGGCGGTACGCAGTATTTT.

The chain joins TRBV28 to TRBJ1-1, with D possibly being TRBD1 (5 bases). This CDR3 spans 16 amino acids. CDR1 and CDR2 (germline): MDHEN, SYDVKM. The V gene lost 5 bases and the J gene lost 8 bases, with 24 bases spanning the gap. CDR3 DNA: TGTGCCAGCAGTGCCCCCGTAGGGCAGGGAAGGGGCGAAGCTTTCTTT. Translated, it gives CASSAPVGQGRGEAFF.

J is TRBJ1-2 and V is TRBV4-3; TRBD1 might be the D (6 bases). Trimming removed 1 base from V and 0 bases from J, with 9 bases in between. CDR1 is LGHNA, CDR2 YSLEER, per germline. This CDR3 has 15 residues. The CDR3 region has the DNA TGCGCCAGCAGCCAAGCCACAGGGCCTAACTATGGCTACACCTTC. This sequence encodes CASSQATGPNYGYTF.

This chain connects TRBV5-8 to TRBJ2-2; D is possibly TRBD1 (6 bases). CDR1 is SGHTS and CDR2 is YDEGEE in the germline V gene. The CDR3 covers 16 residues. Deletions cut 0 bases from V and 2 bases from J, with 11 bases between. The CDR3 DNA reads TGTGCCAGCAGCTTGGCGACAGGTCCTAACACCGGGGAGCTGTTTTTT. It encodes CASSLATGPNTGELFF.

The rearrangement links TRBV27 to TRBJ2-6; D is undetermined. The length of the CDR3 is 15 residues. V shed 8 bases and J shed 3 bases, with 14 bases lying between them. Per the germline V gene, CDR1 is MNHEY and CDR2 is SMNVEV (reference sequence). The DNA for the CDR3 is TGTGCCAGCGGGTCTGTGAGCGTTGGGGCCAACGTCCTGACTTTC. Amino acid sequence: CASGSVSVGANVLTF.

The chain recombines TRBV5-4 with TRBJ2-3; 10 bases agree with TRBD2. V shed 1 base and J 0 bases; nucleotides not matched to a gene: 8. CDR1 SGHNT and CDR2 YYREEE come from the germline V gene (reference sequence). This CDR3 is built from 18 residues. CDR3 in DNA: TGTGCCAGCAGCTTGATGTCTAGCGGGAGAGTAAGCACAGATACGCAGTATTTT. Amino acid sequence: CASSLMSSGRVSTDTQYF.

The chain's CDR3 is CASRPDRGQTTTSGRACSGDTQYF. The CDR3 nucleotides are TGCGCCAGCAGACCCGACAGGGGGCAAACAACGACTAGCGGGAGGGCATGTTCAGGAGATACGCAGTATTTT. The V and J genes are TRBV10-1 and TRBJ2-3; 14 nucleotides line up with TRBD2. Per the germline V gene, CDR1 is WNHNN and CDR2 is SYGVQD (reference sequence). This CDR3 has 24 residues. V gave up 6 bases and J gave up 5 bases; unmatched junction bases: 31.

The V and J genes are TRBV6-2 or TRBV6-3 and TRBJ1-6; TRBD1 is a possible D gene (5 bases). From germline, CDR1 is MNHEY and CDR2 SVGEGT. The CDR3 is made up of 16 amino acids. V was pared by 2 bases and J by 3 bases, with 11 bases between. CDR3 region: CASSYPRDYYNSPLHF. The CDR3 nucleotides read TGTGCCAGCAGTTACCCCAGGGACTACTATAATTCACCCCTCCACTTT.

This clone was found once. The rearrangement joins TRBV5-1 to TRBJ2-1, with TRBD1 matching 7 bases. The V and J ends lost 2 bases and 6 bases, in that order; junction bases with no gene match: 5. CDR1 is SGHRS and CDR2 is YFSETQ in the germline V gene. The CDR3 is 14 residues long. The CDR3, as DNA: TGCGCCAGCAGCTTATCAGGGGGATTCAATGAGCAGTTCTTC. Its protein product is CASSLSGGFNEQFF.